These 5 T cell receptor beta chains originate from one sample sequenced in a study of glioma-infiltrating T cells after dendritic cell vaccination. Profiling relied on immunoSEQ multiplex PCR, and the TCRdb table lists in-frame clones only, not all of them. The table records about 73,000 clones, about 80% of them present only once. Material: blood, obtained before dendritic cell vaccination. The receptor set was obtained from a human donor with glioblastoma.

This chain connects TRBV6-5 to TRBJ2-5; the match to TRBD2 covers 8 bases. Germline CDR1 MNHEY, CDR2 SVGAGI. The CDR3 runs to 16 residues. Trimming cost V 0 bases and J 2 bases; bases outside gene matches: 5. The CDR3 bases are TGTGCCAGCAGTTACTCGGCGGGGGGCGGGCAAGAGACCCAGTACTTC. Translation gives CASSYSAGGGQETQYF.

The genes are TRBV5-1 and TRBJ2-3; TRBD1 might be the D (6 bases). From germline, CDR1 is SGHRS and CDR2 YFSETQ. The CDR3 loop spans 18 amino acids. V was shortened by 4 bases and J by 3 bases, with 24 bases between the two germline ends. DNA for the CDR3: TGCGCCAGCAGCACAAGAGCCCTTCAGGGGATGGTAACAGATACGCAGTATTTT. Residues: CASSTRALQGMVTDTQYF.

The V and J genes are TRBV18 and TRBJ2-7, with a possible D match to TRBD1 (6 bases). This CDR3 has 14 residues. The ends were cut back, 6 bases at V and 0 bases at J, with 12 bases in the middle. Germline assignment: CDR1 KGHSH and CDR2 LQKENI. CDR3: CASSPGTTSYEQYV. CDR3 coding DNA: TGTGCCAGCTCTCCCGGGACAACCTCCTACGAGCAGTACGTC.

This clone was found once. The rearrangement joins TRBV4-2 to TRBJ2-2; 10 bases line up with TRBD2. Germline trimming cut 6 bases from V and 3 bases from J; bases unmatched to any gene: 7. This CDR3 has 16 residues. Germline CDR1 reads LGHNA; CDR2 reads YNFKEQ. The CDR3 sequence: CASSLKRGGYTGELFF. The CDR3 region has the DNA TGTGCCAGCAGTCTTAAGCGGGGGGGCTACACCGGGGAGCTGTTTTTT.

The chain links TRBV5-4 to TRBJ1-2; D remains unclear. This CDR3 has 14 amino acids. The germline CDR1 and CDR2 sequences are SGHNT and YYREEE (reference sequence). V lost 2 bases to trimming and J lost 3 bases, with 11 bases between them. Here the CDR3 DNA reads TGTGCCAGCAGCTTTGAGGGAACCTACTATGGCTACACCTTC. Translation gives CASSFEGTYYGYTF.